Detailed here is one T cell receptor (beta chain). Its target is not known. These data come from a study of long-term antiretroviral therapy in people with HIV. General study points: Diversity measured after ART increased yet remained under transplant donor controls.

This was the immunoSEQ v3.0 assay at survey level. Libraries were prepared by immunoSEQ multiplex PCR; TCRdb keeps only in-frame clonotypes and omits some of them. The sample holds approximately 13,000 clones, around 76% seen once. The CDR3 is 13 residues long. Per the germline V gene, CDR1 is GTSNPN and CDR2 is SVGIG (reference sequence). This sample comprised unsorted PBMCs, obtained 3.1 years after starting antiretroviral therapy. The chain couples TRBV30 to TRBJ2-7, with TRBD2 matching 7 bases. This sequence originates from a man aged 35 to 55 with HIV. CDR3 sequence: CAFTGTIIHEQYF. Here the CDR3 DNA reads TGTGCATTTACCGGGACTATAATCCACGAGCAGTACTTC.